What follows are 7 T cell receptor beta chains derived from one specimen sequenced in a study of post-analysis software for immune sequencing data (dated by TCRdb to about 2015). The investigation overall reported the following: Several TRBV segments, including TRBV5-6, TRBV5-1 and TRBV20-1, were significantly more frequent in patients than controls.

The antigens these receptors bind are not known. Library construction relied on PCR. TCRdb records Illumina HiSeq 2500 as the sequencer. To reduce PCR and sequencing biases, unique molecular identifiers were incorporated into the TCR beta cDNA libraries. TCRdb ran its own pipeline on the public reads, namely fastp trimming at Q25 and MiXCR clone calling, and kept in-frame beta chains. Identical CDR3 protein sequences are pooled into one entry, listed with their most common genes and DNA. The sample table holds some 370,000 distinct CDR3 sequences, of which 30% to 45% were seen once. The ten largest clonotypes hold roughly 13% of the sample. Sequencing was carried out using blood. These receptors were collected from a girl aged 10-17 years with multiple sclerosis.

This clonotype was recorded at least ten times. The chain links TRBV20-1 to TRBJ2-4; D is ambiguous. V was pared by 6 bases and J by 2 bases, with 14 bases between. The CDR3 spans 14 residues. Germline values: CDR1 DFQATT, CDR2 SNEGSKA (reference sequence). CDR3 DNA sequence: TGCAGTGCCGAATCCGGGCCCCCCAAAAACATTCAGTACTTC. Its translation is CSAESGPPKNIQYF.

The rearrangement joins TRBV4-1 to TRBJ2-3; 9 nucleotides line up with TRBD2. The germline CDR1 and CDR2 sequences are MGHRA and YSYEKL. This CDR3 has 15 residues. The ends lost 7 bases at V and 1 base at J; junction bases unmatched: 6. As DNA, the CDR3 is TGCGCCAGCACCCAGCGGGGGGCCCGCACAGATACGCAGTATTTT. Translation: CASTQRGARTDTQYF.

This clonotype showed up just a few times. The V and J genes are TRBV12-3 or TRBV12-4 and TRBJ1-2; 7 nucleotides line up with TRBD1. With V trimmed by 4 bases and J by 4 bases, 15 bases remained unmatched. The CDR3 covers 17 residues. Written as DNA, the CDR3 is TGTGCCAGCAGTTCCCGACAGGGCCTCCGGACCTCCTATGGCTACACCTTC. Its translation: CASSSRQGLRTSYGYTF.

This clonotype was seen a handful of times. The chain joins TRBV5-6 to TRBJ2-3; D is tentatively TRBD1 or TRBD2 (5 bases each). V gave up 4 bases and J gave up 9 bases, with 27 bases separating them. The germline gives CDR1 SGHDT, CDR2 YYEEEE. This CDR3 is 17 amino acids long. The CDR3 DNA follows: TGTGCCAGCAGCCTGTATGGTTATAGCAGGGACCTCACCACGCAGTATTTT. This codes for CASSLYGYSRDLTTQYF.

This clonotype was picked up many times. The genes are TRBV29-1 and TRBJ2-3, with a possible D match to TRBD2 (6 bases). CDR3 length equals 12 residues. Germline CDR1 is SQVTM and CDR2 is ANQGSEA. The V end was cut by 3 bases, the J end by 9 bases, with 13 bases between. CDR3 in amino acids: CSVEAGRRTQYF. Written as DNA, the CDR3 is TGCAGCGTTGAGGCGGGGAGGAGGACGCAGTATTTT.

This clonotype was seen once. A read error is possible here, since a much larger clone lies one base away. This rearrangement joins TRBV3-1 to TRBJ2-3; perhaps TRBD1 as D (5 bases). The germline V gene encodes CDR1 LGHDT and CDR2 YNNKEL (reference sequence). The CDR3 extends over 14 amino acids. The CDR3 loop is CVSSQYRQRDTQYF. The DNA of the CDR3 is TGTGTCAGCAGCCAATACCGACAGAGAGATACGCAGTATTTT.

The CDR3 region has the DNA TGCAGACCTGGGACAGGACTCCAAGAGACCCAGTACTTC. This codes for CRPGTGLQETQYF. The chain joins TRBV20-1 to TRBJ2-5; 8 bases line up with TRBD1. CDR3 size: 13 residues. CDR1 is DFQATT, CDR2 SNEGSKA, per germline (reference sequence).